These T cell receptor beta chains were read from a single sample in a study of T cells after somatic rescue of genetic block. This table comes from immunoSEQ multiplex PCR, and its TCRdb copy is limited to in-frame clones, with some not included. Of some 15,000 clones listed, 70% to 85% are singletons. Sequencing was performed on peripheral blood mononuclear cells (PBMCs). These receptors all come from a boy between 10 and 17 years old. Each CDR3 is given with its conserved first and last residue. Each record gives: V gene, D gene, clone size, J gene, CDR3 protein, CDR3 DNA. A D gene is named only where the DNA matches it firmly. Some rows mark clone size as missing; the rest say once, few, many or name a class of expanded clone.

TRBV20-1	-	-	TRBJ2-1	CSASGRNEQFF	TGCAGTGCTAGCGGCAGGAATGAGCAGTTCTTC
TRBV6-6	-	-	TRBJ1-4	CASRNSLNEKLFF	TGTGCCAGCAGAAACAGCCTTAATGAAAAACTGTTTTTT
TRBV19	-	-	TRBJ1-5	CASSEGGRGQPQHF	TGTGCCAGTAGTGAGGGGGGGCGAGGTCAGCCCCAGCATTTT
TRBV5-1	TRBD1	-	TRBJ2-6	CASSPIITPGTGVTGANVLTF	TGCGCCAGCAGCCCCATTATCACCCCCGGGACAGGGGTAACTGGGGCCAACGTCCTGACTTTC
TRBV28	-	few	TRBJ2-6	CASSSPTGHGANVLTF	TGTGCCAGCAGTTCTCCCACAGGGCATGGGGCCAACGTCCTGACTTTC
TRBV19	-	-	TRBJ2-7	CASSGGSLSYEQYF	TGTGCCAGTAGTGGGGGGTCTCTCTCCTACGAGCAGTACTTC
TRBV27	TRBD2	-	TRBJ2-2	CASSLRLAGSPGELFF	TGTGCCAGCAGTCTCAGACTAGCGGGGTCCCCCGGGGAGCTGTTTTTT
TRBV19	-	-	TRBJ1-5	CASSIKQGSSGPQHF	TGTGCCAGTAGTATAAAACAGGGCTCCAGTGGGCCCCAGCATTTT
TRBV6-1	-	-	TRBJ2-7	CASSPQEGSYEQYF	TGTGCCAGCAGTCCACAGGAAGGGAGCTACGAGCAGTACTTC
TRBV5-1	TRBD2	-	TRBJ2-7	CASSSGLAGGPGTYYEQYF	TGCGCCAGCAGCTCGGGACTAGCGGGAGGGCCGGGTACTTACTACGAGCAGTACTTC
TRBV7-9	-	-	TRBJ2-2	CASSLNRVAGELFF	TGTGCCAGCAGCTTAAACAGGGTTGCCGGGGAGCTGTTTTTT
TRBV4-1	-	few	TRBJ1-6	CASSQSIPDGYSPLHF	TGCGCCAGCAGCCAGAGTATACCTGACGGTTATTCACCCCTCCACTTT
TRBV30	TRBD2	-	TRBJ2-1	CAWSVRLADNEQFF	TGTGCCTGGAGTGTACGACTAGCGGACAATGAGCAGTTCTTC
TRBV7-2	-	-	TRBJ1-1	CASSLDRGGGTEAFF	TGTGCCAGCAGCTTAGACCGAGGGGGAGGCACTGAAGCTTTCTTT
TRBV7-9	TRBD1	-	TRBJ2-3	CASSSGQARTDTQYF	TGTGCCAGCAGCTCGGGACAGGCCCGCACAGATACGCAGTATTTT
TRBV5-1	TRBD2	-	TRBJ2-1	CASRGLAGGSSYNEQFF	TGCGCCAGCAGGGGACTAGCGGGGGGGTCCTCCTACAATGAGCAGTTCTTC
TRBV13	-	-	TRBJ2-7	CASSPRRQEPYEQYF	TGTGCCAGCAGCCCCCGCCGACAGGAACCCTACGAGCAGTACTTC
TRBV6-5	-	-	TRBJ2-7	CASSYSMHYEQYF	TGTGCCAGCAGTTACTCGATGCATTACGAGCAGTACTTC
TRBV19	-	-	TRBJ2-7	CASSSRPFSYEQYF	TGTGCCAGTAGTTCCCGACCGTTCTCCTACGAGCAGTACTTC
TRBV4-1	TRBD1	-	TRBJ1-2	CASSPAPGQGIGYGYTF	TGCGCCAGCAGCCCAGCCCCAGGACAGGGGATTGGCTATGGCTACACCTTC